This is a list of T cell receptor beta chains from one sample in a study of blood T cells in healthy people across ages. TCRdb itself ran the 5' RACE reads through MiXCR, one entry per CDR3 protein. The profile shows 800,000 to 900,000 distinct CDR3 sequences, around two thirds of them singletons. Sample: blood. These receptors were taken from a man aged 30-40 years in good health. Both conserved end residues are part of each CDR3. The D gene is left open where the match is weak. Size is stated for part of the rows, as once, few or many counts, or as a class when the clone is expanded.

d_gene	abundance	v_gene	j_gene	CDR3aa	CDR3nt
.	few	TRBV7-2	TRBJ1-5	CASSFKAGDQPQHF	TGTGCCAGCAGCTTCAAGGCAGGTGATCAGCCCCAGCATTTT
.	.	TRBV12-3/TRBV12-4	TRBJ2-7	CASSLEGYSYEQYF	TGTGCCAGCAGTTTAGAAGGGTACTCCTACGAGCAGTACTTC
TRBD1	few	TRBV15	TRBJ1-4	CATSWGQGEPEKLFF	TGTGCCACCAGCTGGGGACAGGGAGAGCCCGAAAAACTGTTTTTT
.	few	TRBV25-1	TRBJ1-6	CASSLRGSSYNSPLHF	TGTGCCAGCAGTCTCCGAGGCAGCTCCTATAATTCACCCCTCCACTTT
TRBD2	.	TRBV5-1	TRBJ2-1	CASRLATINEQFF	TGCGCCAGCAGACTAGCGACGATCAATGAGCAGTTCTTC
TRBD1	.	TRBV7-9	TRBJ2-4	CASMTRRGQGSEEQYF	TGTGCCAGCATGACCAGAAGGGGACAGGGTTCTGAAGAGCAGTACTTC
TRBD2	.	TRBV28	TRBJ2-1	CASSLGTSGGVFNEQFF	TGTGCCAGCAGTTTAGGGACTAGCGGGGGCGTGTTCAATGAGCAGTTCTTC
.	once	TRBV28	TRBJ2-3	CASSRSPGVGDTQYF	TGTGCCAGCAGTCGCTCGCCAGGGGTCGGGGATACGCAGTATTTT
TRBD1	.	TRBV7-2	TRBJ2-3	CASRGQSSSTDTQYF	TGTGCCAGCAGGGGACAGTCCTCTAGCACAGATACGCAGTATTTT
.	.	TRBV28	TRBJ2-1	CASPSGGLDNEQFF	TGTGCCAGCCCCAGTGGGGGGCTCGACAATGAGCAGTTCTTC
.	.	TRBV4-2	TRBJ2-3	CASSPPPGGITDTQYF	TGTGCCAGCAGCCCCCCCCCGGGGGGCATCACAGATACGCAGTATTTT
.	.	TRBV12-3/TRBV12-4	TRBJ2-1	CASSLVGSYNEQFF	TGTGCCAGCAGTTTGGTGGGCTCCTACAATGAGCAGTTCTTC
.	few	TRBV4-3	TRBJ2-7	CASSQEVGINSYEQYF	TGCGCCAGCAGCCAAGAAGTCGGAATAAACTCCTACGAGCAGTACTTC
TRBD2	.	TRBV3-1	TRBJ2-7	CASKLAGAYEQYF	TGTGCCAGCAAGCTAGCGGGGGCTTACGAGCAGTACTTC
TRBD2	.	TRBV13	TRBJ2-1	CASSHSGGTYNEQFF	TGTGCCAGCAGCCATAGCGGGGGGACCTACAATGAGCAGTTCTTC
.	.	TRBV6-2/TRBV6-3	TRBJ1-2	CASSEGDGNYGYTF	TGTGCCAGCAGTGAGGGGGACGGTAACTATGGCTACACCTTC
.	.	TRBV3-1	TRBJ1-5	CASSQDSREEGNQPQHF	TGTGCCAGCAGCCAAGATAGCAGGGAGGAGGGCAATCAGCCCCAGCATTTT
TRBD2	.	TRBV25-1	TRBJ2-1	CASSEPSGGVNNEQFF	TGCGCCAGCAGTGAACCTAGCGGGGGGGTGAACAATGAGCAGTTCTTC
.	.	TRBV14	TRBJ1-2	CASSQVQAPSGYTF	TGTGCCAGCAGCCAAGTACAGGCACCCAGTGGCTACACCTTC
TRBD2	few	TRBV4-3	TRBJ2-7	CASSQFITSGGAPTYEQYF	TGCGCCAGCAGCCAATTCATAACTAGCGGGGGGGCGCCGACCTACGAGCAGTACTTC
TRBD1	.	TRBV7-2	TRBJ2-1	CASSLAGQGGNEQFF	TGTGCCAGCAGCTTAGCCGGACAGGGTGGCAATGAGCAGTTCTTC
TRBD2	.	TRBV6-2/TRBV6-3	TRBJ2-5	CASSLSGGIQETQYF	TGTGCCAGCAGCCTTAGCGGGGGAATCCAAGAGACCCAGTACTTC
TRBD2	.	TRBV3-1	TRBJ2-1	CASSHSGTSGGAYQETQFF	TGTGCCAGCAGCCACTCAGGGACTAGCGGGGGGGCGTACCAAGAGACCCAGTTCTTC
TRBD1	.	TRBV6-1	TRBJ1-5	CATDMRTGVQPQHF	TGTGCCACCGACATGAGGACAGGGGTCCAGCCCCAGCATTTT
TRBD1	.	TRBV12-3/TRBV12-4	TRBJ1-5	CASSSGQGVGQPQHF	TGTGCCAGCAGTTCGGGACAGGGCGTCGGTCAGCCCCAGCATTTT
TRBD1	.	TRBV7-2	TRBJ1-1	CASSSRQGMLTEAFF	TGTGCCAGCAGCTCCAGACAGGGGATGCTCACTGAAGCTTTCTTT
TRBD1	.	TRBV20-1	TRBJ2-1	CSARTGSAYNEQFF	TGCAGTGCTAGGACAGGGTCAGCTTACAATGAGCAGTTCTTC
.	.	TRBV4-2	TRBJ2-3	CASSQDDAGRDTQYF	TGTGCCAGCAGCCAAGACGACGCAGGGAGAGATACGCAGTATTTT